The 25 T cell receptor beta chains listed next were all sequenced from one sample in a study of shared clonotypes between healthy human individuals. Clones were sequenced by immunoSEQ multiplex PCR, and TCRdb holds only the in-frame ones, with some missing. The table shows under 2.5 million clones, with 85% to 95% occurring only once. The specimen sequenced was naive CD4+ T cells from PBMCs. Subset here: CD45RA+ positively selected. These receptor sequences come from a man between 18 and 35 years old in good health. Some clones in this sample may be carry-over from other donors' samples.

This clone was observed a handful of times. The chain combines TRBV19 with TRBJ2-2; D unclear. V was cut by 4 bases and J by 1 base, with 4 bases left in between. Germline loops: CDR1 LNHDA, CDR2 SQIVND (reference sequence). This CDR3 contains 13 residues. Here the CDR3 reads CASSTQNTGELFF. The CDR3 DNA sequence: TGTGCCAGTAGTACCCAGAACACCGGGGAGCTGTTTTTT.

The rearrangement uses TRBV18 and TRBJ2-7; 10 positions match TRBD1. The CDR3 runs to 14 residues. Germline V gives CDR1 KGHSH, CDR2 LQKENI. The V gene end was trimmed by 2 bases and the J gene end by 5 bases; junction bases not matched to a gene: 3. The CDR3 reads CASSPGTGVNEQYF. In nucleotides, the CDR3 is TGTGCCAGCTCACCAGGGACAGGGGTCAACGAGCAGTACTTC.

This clone showed up just once. The chain couples TRBV5-6 to TRBJ2-7; D not resolved. Germline CDR1 SGHDT, CDR2 YYEEEE. The CDR3 covers 16 residues. Trimming pared 1 base from V and 0 bases from J, leaving 14 bases between. CDR3 coding DNA: TGTGCCAGCAGCTTGCGCGGCGGCAGGACCTCCTACGAGCAGTACTTC. The encoded protein is CASSLRGGRTSYEQYF.

J is TRBJ2-6 and V is TRBV19, with a tentative D call TRBD2 (5 bases). Trimming stripped 7 bases from V and 8 bases from J, with 21 bases between. The CDR3 is 16 amino acids. Germline-derived CDR1 and CDR2 are LNHDA and SQIVND (reference sequence). The CDR3: CASTRSKARGTNVLTF. CDR3 DNA: TGTGCCAGTACCCGAAGTAAGGCACGAGGGACCAACGTCCTGACTTTC.

The chain couples TRBV5-1 to TRBJ2-3; D unclear. The V and J ends lost 4 bases and 6 bases respectively, with 18 bases between them. Germline lookup yields CDR1 SGHRS and CDR2 YFSETQ. The CDR3 is 15 residues long. The CDR3 spells CASSILGPGVDTQYF. Here the CDR3 DNA reads TGCGCCAGCAGCATCCTAGGACCCGGAGTGGATACGCAGTATTTT.

This clone was seen a single time. V gene TRBV7-2 combines with J gene TRBJ1-2, with 7 nucleotides matching TRBD1. The CDR3 sequence is 13 residues long. V was clipped by 5 bases and J by 4 bases; unmatched bases: 4. Germline V gene data show CDR1 as SGHTA and CDR2 as FQGNSA. CDR3 bases: TGTGCCAGCAGCCCCGGACAGGTCTATGGCTACACCTTC. It yields the protein CASSPGQVYGYTF.

This chain connects TRBV4-2 to TRBJ2-7; 7 bases match TRBD2. Trimming cost V 0 bases and J 7 bases; bases outside gene matches: 12. Germline V gives CDR1 LGHNA, CDR2 YNFKEQ. The CDR3 length is 16 residues. For the CDR3, the DNA is TGTGCCAGCAGCCAAGAAGGGCTAGCGGATGATTGGGAGCAGTACTTC. Its translation: CASSQEGLADDWEQYF.

The gene calls are TRBV9 and TRBJ1-4; a weak D match, TRBD1 (6 bases). Per germline, CDR1 SGDLS and CDR2 YYNGEE. V lost 5 bases and J 5 bases, leaving 10 bases between the germline ends. The CDR3 contains 13 residues. This CDR3 is CASSKDRNEKLFF. The CDR3, as DNA: TGTGCCAGCAGTAAGGACAGAAATGAAAAACTGTTTTTT.

This clone was seen only a few times. The CDR3 loop is CASSQAGTDTDTQYF. The CDR3 DNA reads TGCGCCAGCAGCCAAGCCGGGACAGACACAGATACGCAGTATTTT. V and J are TRBV4-3 and TRBJ2-3; TRBD1 matches 7 bases. V dropped 1 base and J dropped 2; count of bases not matched to a gene: 3. The CDR3 has 15 residues. Germline CDR1 reads LGHNA; CDR2 reads YSLEER.

This chain links TRBV5-1 with TRBJ2-3; D is unresolved. The V and J ends lost 0 bases and 2 bases respectively, with 10 bases between them. This CDR3 region has 15 residues. Germline V gene lookup returns CDR1 SGHRS and CDR2 YFSETQ. CDR3: CASSLARVATDTQYF. The CDR3 DNA reads TGCGCCAGCAGCTTGGCCCGTGTGGCCACAGATACGCAGTATTTT.

The rearrangement joins TRBV25-1 to TRBJ2-3; 14 bases line up with TRBD2. The CDR3 runs to 18 residues. Germline trimming cut 4 bases from V and 6 bases from J; bases unmatched to any gene: 12. Germline V CDR1 and CDR2: MGHDK, SYGVNS. CDR3 residues: CASSAQWGTSGSGDTQYF. The DNA for the CDR3 is TGTGCCAGCAGTGCCCAATGGGGGACTAGCGGGAGCGGGGATACGCAGTATTTT.

About this clone itself: A read error may account for a junction end that differs from germline. V and J are TRBV10-2 and TRBJ1-2; the D is unclear. The CDR3 is 15 amino acids. Germline V gene sequence: CDR1 WSHSY, CDR2 SAAADI. The CDR3 loop is CASSDVVGSSYRYTF. CDR3 in DNA: TGCGCCAGCAGTGATGTAGTGGGAAGCTCCTATCGCTACACCTTC.

This clone was found a few times. The chain combines TRBV6-1 with TRBJ1-2; no definite D call. In germline, CDR1 is MNHNS, CDR2 SASEGT. CDR3 size: 13 residues. V lost 4 bases, J lost 3 bases, and 9 bases lay in between. CDR3 DNA: TGTGCCAGCAGTGTAGGGAGGGACTATGGCTACACCTTC. It codes for CASSVGRDYGYTF.

A word on this clone: Other DNA sequences within the sample encode an identical CDR3. The rearrangement uses TRBV28 and TRBJ1-5; unclear D gene. The germline V gene has CDR1 MDHEN and CDR2 SYDVKM. Trimming stripped 4 bases from V and 7 bases from J, with 5 bases between. The CDR3 extends over 11 amino acids. As DNA, the CDR3 is TGTGCCAGCAGTTCCGGACAGCCCCAGCATTTT. This sequence encodes CASSSGQPQHF.

CDR3 sequence reads: CASSEAGRSSYGYTF. CDR3 bases: TGTGCCAGCAGTGAAGCGGGACGCAGTTCCTATGGCTACACCTTC. The rearrangement links TRBV6-1 to TRBJ1-2; D is perhaps TRBD1 (5 bases). Germline CDR1 and CDR2: MNHNS and SASEGT. The CDR3 loop spans 15 amino acids. With 0 bases removed from V and 4 bases from J, the gap between germline ends came to 12 bases.

The rearrangement uses TRBV6-6 and TRBJ2-7, with 7 bases identical to TRBD2. Germline V gives CDR1 MNHNY, CDR2 SVGAGI (reference sequence). Trimming took 2 bases from V and 4 from J; bases not matched to a gene: 8. This CDR3 spans 15 amino acids. The CDR3 protein is CASSYAAGLNYEQYF. The CDR3 bases are TGTGCCAGCAGTTACGCCGCGGGACTAAATTACGAGCAGTACTTC.

The chain couples TRBV18 to TRBJ2-6; a possible D gene is TRBD2 (7 bases). The CDR3 sequence is 18 residues long. Germline V CDR1 and CDR2: KGHSH, LQKENI. Trimming stripped 5 bases from V and 0 bases from J, with 17 bases between. CDR3 amino acids: CASSITGTISSGANVLTF. In DNA, the CDR3 is TGTGCCAGCTCAATAACAGGGACTATTAGCTCTGGGGCCAACGTCCTGACTTTC.

This clone showed up just a few times. This chain connects TRBV5-1 to TRBJ1-1; D possibly corresponds to TRBD1 (6 bases). Trimming stripped 0 bases from V and 8 bases from J, with 14 bases between. The CDR3 consists of 14 residues. Germline lookup yields CDR1 SGHRS and CDR2 YFSETQ. The CDR3, as DNA: TGCGCCAGCAGCTTGGCCGGTGCTCAGGGGGAAGCTTTCTTT. This translates into CASSLAGAQGEAFF.

This sequence joins TRBV5-1 and TRBJ2-2, with 10 bases identical to TRBD2. V trimming: 6 bases; J trimming: 5 bases; junction bases outside the gene matches: 10. The germline CDR1 and CDR2 sequences are SGHRS and YFSETQ. The CDR3 is 16 residues long. CDR3 protein: CASNSLAGVGTGELFF. CDR3 in DNA: TGCGCCAGCAATTCGCTAGCGGGAGTGGGGACCGGGGAGCTGTTTTTT.

The V call is TRBV7-8, the J call TRBJ1-2; 8 bases align to TRBD1. The CDR3 consists of 14 residues. The ends lost 4 bases at V and 8 bases at J; junction bases unmatched: 9. Germline CDR1 and CDR2: SGHVS and FQNEAQ. CDR3 DNA sequence: TGTGCCAGCAGCTCTTCCCAGGGGGCGGAGGGCTACACCTTC. Its protein is CASSSSQGAEGYTF.

This chain joins TRBV4-2 and TRBJ2-3; 9 bases fit TRBD2. V trimming: 1 base; J trimming: 4 bases; junction bases outside the gene matches: 6. Germline-derived CDR1 and CDR2 are LGHNA and YNFKEQ. The CDR3 spans 16 residues. The CDR3 DNA is TGTGCCAGCAGCCAAGGGGGCGGGAGGGACGCAGATACGCAGTATTTT. Protein sequence: CASSQGGGRDADTQYF.

The sample holds one count of this clone. The chain uses TRBV27 and TRBJ1-2, with D possibly TRBD1 on 5 matching bases. The ends were cut back, 9 bases at V and 7 bases at J, with 15 bases in the middle. The CDR3 is made up of 12 amino acids. CDR1 and CDR2 from the germline V gene are MNHEY and SMNVEV (reference sequence). The CDR3 bases are TGTGCCAGTTCCGGGACCCCATCTGGCTACACCTTC. This codes for CASSGTPSGYTF.

The V call is TRBV5-6, the J call TRBJ2-7; 9 bases align to TRBD2. Germline V gene data show CDR1 as SGHDT and CDR2 as YYEEEE. Unmatched junction bases numbered 8, after V lost 2 bases and J lost 5 bases. CDR3 size: 15 residues. CDR3 sequence: CASSLVASGMNEQYF. In DNA, the CDR3 is TGTGCCAGCAGCTTAGTGGCTAGCGGGATGAACGAGCAGTACTTC.

The chain carries TRBV5-1 and TRBJ2-7, with 8 bases aligning to TRBD1. V gave up 2 bases and J gave up 4 bases; unmatched junction bases: 8. Germline CDR1 reads SGHRS; CDR2 reads YFSETQ. The CDR3 is made up of 15 amino acids. In nucleotides, the CDR3 is TGCGCCAGCAGCTTAAAAACAGGGGGTGGTTACGAGCAGTACTTC. Translation: CASSLKTGGGYEQYF.

This chain links TRBV7-9 with TRBJ1-1; 8 nucleotides align to TRBD1. CDR1 is SEHNR, CDR2 FQNEAQ, per germline (reference sequence). V gave up 3 bases and J gave up 4 bases; unmatched junction bases: 4. The CDR3 is 14 amino acids. CDR3 amino acids: CASSFVQGATEAFF. The CDR3 DNA reads TGTGCCAGCAGCTTTGTGCAGGGGGCCACTGAAGCTTTCTTT.